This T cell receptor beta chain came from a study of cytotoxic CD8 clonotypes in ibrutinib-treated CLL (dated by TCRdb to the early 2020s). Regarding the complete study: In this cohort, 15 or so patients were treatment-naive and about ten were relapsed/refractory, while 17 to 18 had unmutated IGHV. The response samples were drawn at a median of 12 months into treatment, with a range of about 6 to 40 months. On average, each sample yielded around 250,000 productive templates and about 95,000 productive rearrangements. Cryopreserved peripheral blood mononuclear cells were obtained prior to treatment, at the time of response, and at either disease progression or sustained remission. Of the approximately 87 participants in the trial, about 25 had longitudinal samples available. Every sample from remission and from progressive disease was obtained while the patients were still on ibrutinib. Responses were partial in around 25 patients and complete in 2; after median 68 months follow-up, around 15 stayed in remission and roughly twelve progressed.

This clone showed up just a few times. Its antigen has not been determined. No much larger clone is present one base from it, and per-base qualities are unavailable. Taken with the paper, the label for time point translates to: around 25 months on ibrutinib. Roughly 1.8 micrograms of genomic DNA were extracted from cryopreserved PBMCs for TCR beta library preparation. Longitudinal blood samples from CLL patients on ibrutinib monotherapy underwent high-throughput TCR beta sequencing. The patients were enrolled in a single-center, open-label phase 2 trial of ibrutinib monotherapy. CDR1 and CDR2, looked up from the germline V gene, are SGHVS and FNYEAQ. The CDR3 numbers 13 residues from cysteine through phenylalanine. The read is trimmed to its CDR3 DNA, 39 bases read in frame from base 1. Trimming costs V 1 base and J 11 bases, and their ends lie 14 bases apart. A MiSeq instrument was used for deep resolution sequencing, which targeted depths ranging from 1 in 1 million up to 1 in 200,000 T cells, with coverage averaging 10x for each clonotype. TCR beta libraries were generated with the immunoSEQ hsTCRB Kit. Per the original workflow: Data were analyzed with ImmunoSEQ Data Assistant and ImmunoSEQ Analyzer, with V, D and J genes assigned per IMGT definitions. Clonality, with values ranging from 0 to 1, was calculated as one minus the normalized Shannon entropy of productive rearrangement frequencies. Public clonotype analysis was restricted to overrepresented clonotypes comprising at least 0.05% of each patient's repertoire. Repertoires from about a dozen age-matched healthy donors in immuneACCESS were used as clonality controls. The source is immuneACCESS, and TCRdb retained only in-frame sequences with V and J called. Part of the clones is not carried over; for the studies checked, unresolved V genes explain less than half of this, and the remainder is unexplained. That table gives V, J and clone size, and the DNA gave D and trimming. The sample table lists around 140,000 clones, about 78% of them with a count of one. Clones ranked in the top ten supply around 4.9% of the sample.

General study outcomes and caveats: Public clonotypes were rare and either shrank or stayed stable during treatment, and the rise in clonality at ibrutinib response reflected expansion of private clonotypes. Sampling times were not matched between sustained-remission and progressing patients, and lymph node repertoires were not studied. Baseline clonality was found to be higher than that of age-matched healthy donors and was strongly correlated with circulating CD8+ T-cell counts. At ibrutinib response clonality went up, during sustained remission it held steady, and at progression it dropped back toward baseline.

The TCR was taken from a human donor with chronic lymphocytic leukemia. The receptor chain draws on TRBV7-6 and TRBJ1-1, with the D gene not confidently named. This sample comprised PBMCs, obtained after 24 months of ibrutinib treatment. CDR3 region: CASSLGQAGRAFF. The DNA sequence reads TGTGCCAGCAGCTTAGGGCAAGCGGGGAGGGCTTTCTTT.